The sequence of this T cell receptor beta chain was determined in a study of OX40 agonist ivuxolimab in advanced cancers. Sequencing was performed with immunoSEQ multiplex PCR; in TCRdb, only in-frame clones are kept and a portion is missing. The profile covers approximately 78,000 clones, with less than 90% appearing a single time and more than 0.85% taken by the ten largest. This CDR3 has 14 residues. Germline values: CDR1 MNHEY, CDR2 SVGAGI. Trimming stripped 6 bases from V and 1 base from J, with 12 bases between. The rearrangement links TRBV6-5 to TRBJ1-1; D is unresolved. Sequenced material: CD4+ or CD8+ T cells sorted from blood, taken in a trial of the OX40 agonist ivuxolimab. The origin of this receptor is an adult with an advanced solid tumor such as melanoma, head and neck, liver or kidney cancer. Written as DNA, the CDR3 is TGTGCCAGCAGCCGACCCGGGTCGAACACTGAAGCTTTCTTT. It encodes CASSRPGSNTEAFF.